This T cell receptor beta chain came from a study of shared clonotypes between healthy human individuals. TCRdb's table, derived via immunoSEQ multiplex PCR, lists solely in-frame clones and lacks some. Of around 700,000 clones listed, 55% to 75% are singletons. V dropped 7 bases and J dropped 1 base, with 9 bases sitting between them. The germline V gene encodes CDR1 SEHNR and CDR2 FQNEAQ (reference sequence). The CDR3 length is 13 residues. The sequence was obtained from a woman aged 30 to 39 in good health. The genes are TRBV7-9 and TRBJ2-3; D ambiguous. The sample consisted of memory CD4+ T cells sorted from blood. Noted subset: CD45RA-negative fraction. For the CDR3, the DNA is TGTGCCAGCATGATCCAGGGCACAGATACGCAGTATTTT. It specifies CASMIQGTDTQYF.